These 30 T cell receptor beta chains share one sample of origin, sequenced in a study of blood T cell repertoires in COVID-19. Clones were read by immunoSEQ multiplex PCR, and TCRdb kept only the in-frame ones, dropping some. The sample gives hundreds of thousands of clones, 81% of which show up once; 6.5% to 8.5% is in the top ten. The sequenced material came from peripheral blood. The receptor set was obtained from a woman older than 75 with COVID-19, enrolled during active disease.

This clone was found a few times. As DNA, the CDR3 is TGTGCCAGCATGAAGGAATCCGGGAGCAATCAGCCCCAGCATTTT. It specifies CASMKESGSNQPQHF. The chain couples TRBV2 to TRBJ1-5; no firm D call. The CDR3 is 15 amino acids. Germline CDR1 SNHLY, CDR2 FYNNEI. V was shortened by 7 bases and J by 1 base, with 14 bases between the two germline ends.

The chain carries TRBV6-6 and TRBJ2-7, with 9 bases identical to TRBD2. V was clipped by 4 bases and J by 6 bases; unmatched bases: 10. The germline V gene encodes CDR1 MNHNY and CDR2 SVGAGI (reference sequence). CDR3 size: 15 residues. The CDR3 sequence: CASSFSASGKGEQYF. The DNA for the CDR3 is TGTGCCAGCAGTTTTTCGGCTAGCGGGAAAGGCGAGCAGTACTTC.

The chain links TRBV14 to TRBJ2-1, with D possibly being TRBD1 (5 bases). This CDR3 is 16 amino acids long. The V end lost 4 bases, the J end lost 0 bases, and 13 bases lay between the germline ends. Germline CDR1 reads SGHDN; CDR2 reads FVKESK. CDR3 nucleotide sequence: TGTGCCAGCAGCCCAACAGGCGGCGCCTCCTACAATGAGCAGTTCTTC. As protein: CASSPTGGASYNEQFF.

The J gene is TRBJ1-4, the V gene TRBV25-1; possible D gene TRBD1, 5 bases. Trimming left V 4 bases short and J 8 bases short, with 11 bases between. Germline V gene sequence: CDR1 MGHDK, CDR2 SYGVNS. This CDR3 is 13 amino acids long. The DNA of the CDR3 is TGTGCCAGCAGTGGACCAGGGCTCGAAAAACTGTTTTTT. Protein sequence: CASSGPGLEKLFF.

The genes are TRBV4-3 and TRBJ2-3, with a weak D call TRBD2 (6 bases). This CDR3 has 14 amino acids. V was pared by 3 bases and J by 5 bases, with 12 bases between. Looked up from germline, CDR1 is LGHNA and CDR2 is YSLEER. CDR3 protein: CASSQGGPRDTQYF. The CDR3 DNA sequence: TGCGCCAGCAGCCAGGGAGGTCCAAGAGATACGCAGTATTTT.

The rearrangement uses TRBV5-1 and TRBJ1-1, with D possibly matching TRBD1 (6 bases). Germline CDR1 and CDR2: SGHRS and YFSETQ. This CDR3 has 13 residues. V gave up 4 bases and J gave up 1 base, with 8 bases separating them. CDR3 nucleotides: TGCGCCAGCAGCGGGGGACAGAACACTGAAGCTTTCTTT. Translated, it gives CASSGGQNTEAFF.

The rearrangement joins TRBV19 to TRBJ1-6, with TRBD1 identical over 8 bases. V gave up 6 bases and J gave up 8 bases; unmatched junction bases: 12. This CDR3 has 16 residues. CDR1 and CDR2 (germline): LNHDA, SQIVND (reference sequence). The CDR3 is CASSRQKDRVDSPLHF. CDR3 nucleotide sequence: TGTGCCAGTAGCCGCCAGAAGGACAGGGTGGATTCACCCCTCCACTTT.

The CDR3 sequence: CASSFSDPGNTIYF. The CDR3 bases are TGTGCCAGCAGCTTCTCAGATCCTGGAAACACCATATATTTT. The chain uses TRBV11-2 and TRBJ1-3; D unclear. CDR3 length equals 14 residues. V was shortened by 3 bases and J by 2 bases, with 8 bases between the two germline ends. Germline V CDR1 and CDR2: SGHAT, FQNNGV.

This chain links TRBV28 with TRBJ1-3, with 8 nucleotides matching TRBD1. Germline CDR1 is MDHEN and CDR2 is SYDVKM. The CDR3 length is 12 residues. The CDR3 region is CATGGAGNTIYF. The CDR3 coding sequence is TGTGCTACAGGGGGGGCTGGAAACACCATATATTTT.

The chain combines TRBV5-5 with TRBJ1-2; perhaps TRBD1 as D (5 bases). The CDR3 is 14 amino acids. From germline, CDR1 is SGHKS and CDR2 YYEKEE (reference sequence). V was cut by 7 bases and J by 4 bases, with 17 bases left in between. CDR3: CASFERGASYGYTF. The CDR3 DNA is TGTGCCAGCTTTGAAAGGGGTGCGAGCTATGGCTACACCTTC.

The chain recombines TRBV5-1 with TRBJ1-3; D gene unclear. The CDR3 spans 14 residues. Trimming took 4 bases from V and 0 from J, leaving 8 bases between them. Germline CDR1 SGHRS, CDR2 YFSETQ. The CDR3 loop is CASSPPGSGNTIYF. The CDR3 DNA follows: TGCGCCAGCAGCCCGCCGGGCTCTGGAAACACCATATATTTT.

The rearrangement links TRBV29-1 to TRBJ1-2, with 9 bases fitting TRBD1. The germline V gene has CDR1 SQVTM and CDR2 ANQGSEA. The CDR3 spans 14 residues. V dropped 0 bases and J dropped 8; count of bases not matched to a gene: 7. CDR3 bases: TGCAGCGTTGAAGAAACAAACAGGGGGCAGGGCTACACCTTC. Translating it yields CSVEETNRGQGYTF.

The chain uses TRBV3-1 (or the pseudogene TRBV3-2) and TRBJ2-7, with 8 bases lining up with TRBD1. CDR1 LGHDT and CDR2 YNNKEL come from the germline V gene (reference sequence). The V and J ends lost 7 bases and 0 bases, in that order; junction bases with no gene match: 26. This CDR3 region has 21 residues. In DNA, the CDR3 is TGTGCCAGCAATCAACGGGCCCTAGCCATAACCCTCACAGGGGGCTCCTACGAGCAGTACTTC. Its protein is CASNQRALAITLTGGSYEQYF.

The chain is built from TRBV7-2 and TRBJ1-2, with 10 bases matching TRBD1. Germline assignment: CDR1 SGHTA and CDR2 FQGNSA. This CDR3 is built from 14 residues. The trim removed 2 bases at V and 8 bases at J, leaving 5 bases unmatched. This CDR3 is CASSLSTGGAGYTF. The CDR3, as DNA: TGTGCCAGCAGCTTATCGACAGGGGGCGCGGGCTACACCTTC.

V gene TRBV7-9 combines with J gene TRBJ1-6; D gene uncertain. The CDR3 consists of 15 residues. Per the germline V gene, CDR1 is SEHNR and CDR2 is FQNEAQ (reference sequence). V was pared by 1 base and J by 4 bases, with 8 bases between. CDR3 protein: CASSLGASYNSPLHF. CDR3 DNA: TGTGCCAGCAGCTTAGGGGCCTCTTATAATTCACCCCTCCACTTT.

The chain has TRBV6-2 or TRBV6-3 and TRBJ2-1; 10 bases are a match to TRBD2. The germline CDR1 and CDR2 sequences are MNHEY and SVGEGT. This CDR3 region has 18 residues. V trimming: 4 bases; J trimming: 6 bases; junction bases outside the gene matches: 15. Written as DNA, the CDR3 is TGTGCCAGCAGTTGGAAGCGGGAGGGCCCTATCCTACGCAATGAGCAGTTCTTC. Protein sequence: CASSWKREGPILRNEQFF.

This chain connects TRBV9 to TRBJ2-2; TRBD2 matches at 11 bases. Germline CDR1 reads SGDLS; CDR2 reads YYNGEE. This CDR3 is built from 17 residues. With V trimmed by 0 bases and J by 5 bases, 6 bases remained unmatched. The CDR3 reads CASSVVPSGRITGELFF. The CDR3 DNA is TGTGCCAGCAGCGTAGTCCCTAGCGGGAGGATTACCGGGGAGCTGTTTTTT. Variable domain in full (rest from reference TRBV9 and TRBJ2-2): DSGVTQTPKHLITATGQRVTLRCSPRSGDLSVYWYQQSLDQGLQFLIQYYNGEERAKGNILERFSAQQFPDLHSELNLSSLELGDSALYFCASSVVPSGRITGELFFGEGSRLTVL.

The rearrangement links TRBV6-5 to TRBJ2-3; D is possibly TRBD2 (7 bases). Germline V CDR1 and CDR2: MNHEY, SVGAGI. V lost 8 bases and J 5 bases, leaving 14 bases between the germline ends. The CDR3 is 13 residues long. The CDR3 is CASHGGAGDTQYF. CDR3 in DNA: TGTGCCAGCCATGGGGGGGCGGGAGATACGCAGTATTTT.

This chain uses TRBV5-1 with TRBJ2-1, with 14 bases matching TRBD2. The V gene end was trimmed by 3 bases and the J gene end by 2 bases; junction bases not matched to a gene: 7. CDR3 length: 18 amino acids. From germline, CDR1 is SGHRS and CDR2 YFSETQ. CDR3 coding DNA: TGCGCCAGCAGCTCCGGGACTAGCGGGAGAAGGACCTACAATGAGCAGTTCTTC. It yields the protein CASSSGTSGRRTYNEQFF.

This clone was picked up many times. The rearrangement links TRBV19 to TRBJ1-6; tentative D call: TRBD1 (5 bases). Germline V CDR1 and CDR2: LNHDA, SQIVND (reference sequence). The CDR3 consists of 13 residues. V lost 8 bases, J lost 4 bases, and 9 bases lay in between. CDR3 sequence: CASSDRYNSPLHF. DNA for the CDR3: TGTGCCAGTTCTGACAGATATAATTCACCCCTCCACTTT. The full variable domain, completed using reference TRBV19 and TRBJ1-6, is DGGITQSPKYLFRKEGQNVTLSCEQNLNHDAMYWYRQDPGQGLRLIYYSQIVNDFQKGDIAEGYSVSREKKESFPLTVTSAQKNPTAFYLCASSDRYNSPLHFGNGTRLTVT.

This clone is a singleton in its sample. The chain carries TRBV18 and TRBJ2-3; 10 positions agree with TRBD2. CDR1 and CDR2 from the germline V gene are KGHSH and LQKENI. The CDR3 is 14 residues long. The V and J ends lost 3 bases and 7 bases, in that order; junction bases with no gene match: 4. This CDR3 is CASSPLAGENTQYF. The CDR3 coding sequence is TGTGCCAGCTCACCTCTAGCGGGGGAAAATACGCAGTATTTT.

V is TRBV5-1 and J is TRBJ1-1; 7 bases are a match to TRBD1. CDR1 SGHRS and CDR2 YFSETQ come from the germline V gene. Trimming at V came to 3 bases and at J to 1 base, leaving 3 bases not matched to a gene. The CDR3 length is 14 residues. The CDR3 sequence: CASSYWDRNTEAFF. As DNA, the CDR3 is TGCGCCAGCAGCTATTGGGACAGGAACACTGAAGCTTTCTTT.

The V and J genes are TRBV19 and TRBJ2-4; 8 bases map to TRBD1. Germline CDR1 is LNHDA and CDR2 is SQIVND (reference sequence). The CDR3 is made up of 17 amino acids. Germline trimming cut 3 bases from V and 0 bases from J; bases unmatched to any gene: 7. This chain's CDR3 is CASSIWGRGLAKNIQYF. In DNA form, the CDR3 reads TGTGCCAGTAGTATTTGGGGCAGGGGGCTAGCCAAAAACATTCAGTACTTC.

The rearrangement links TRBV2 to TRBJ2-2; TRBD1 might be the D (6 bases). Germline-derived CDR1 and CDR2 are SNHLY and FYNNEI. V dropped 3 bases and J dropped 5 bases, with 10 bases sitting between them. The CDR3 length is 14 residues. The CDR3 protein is CASSEERGTGELFF. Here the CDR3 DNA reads TGTGCCAGCAGTGAGGAAAGGGGGACCGGGGAGCTGTTTTTT.

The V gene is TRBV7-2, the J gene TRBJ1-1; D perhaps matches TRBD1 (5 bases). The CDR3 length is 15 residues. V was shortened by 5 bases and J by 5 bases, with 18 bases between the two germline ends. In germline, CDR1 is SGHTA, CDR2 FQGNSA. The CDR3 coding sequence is TGTGCCAGCAGCCCCTCGGGGGGGAGGGCTACTGAAGCTTTCTTT. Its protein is CASSPSGGRATEAFF.

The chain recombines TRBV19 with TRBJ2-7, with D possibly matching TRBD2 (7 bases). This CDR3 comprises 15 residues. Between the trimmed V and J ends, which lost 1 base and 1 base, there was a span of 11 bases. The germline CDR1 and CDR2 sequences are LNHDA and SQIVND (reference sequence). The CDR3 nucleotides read TGTGCCAGTAGTATAGGGGGGGGCCGATCCTACGAGCAGTACTTC. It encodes CASSIGGGRSYEQYF.

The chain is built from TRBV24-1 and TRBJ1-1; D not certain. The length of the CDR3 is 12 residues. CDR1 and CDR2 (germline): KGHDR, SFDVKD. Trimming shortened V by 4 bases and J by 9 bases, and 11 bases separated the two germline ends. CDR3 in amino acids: CATSDQSGKAFF. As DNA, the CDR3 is TGTGCCACCAGTGACCAGTCAGGTAAAGCTTTCTTT.

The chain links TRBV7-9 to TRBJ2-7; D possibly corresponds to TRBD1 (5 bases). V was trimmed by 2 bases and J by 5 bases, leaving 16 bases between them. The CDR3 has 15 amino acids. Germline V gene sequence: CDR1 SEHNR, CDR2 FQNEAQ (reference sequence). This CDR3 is CASSLTKGPLDEQYF. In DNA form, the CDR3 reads TGTGCCAGCAGCTTAACTAAGGGGCCGTTGGACGAGCAGTACTTC. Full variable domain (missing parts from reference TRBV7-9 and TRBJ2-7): DTGVSQNPRHKITKRGQNVTFRCDPISEHNRLYWYRQTLGQGPEFLTYFQNEAQLEKSRLLSDRFSAERPKGSFSTLEIQRTEQGDSAMYLCASSLTKGPLDEQYFGPGTRLTVT.

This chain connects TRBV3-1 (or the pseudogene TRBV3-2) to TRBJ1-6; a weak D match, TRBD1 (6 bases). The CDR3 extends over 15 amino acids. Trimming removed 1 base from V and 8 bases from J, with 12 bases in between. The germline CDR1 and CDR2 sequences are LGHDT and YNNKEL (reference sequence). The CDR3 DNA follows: TGTGCCAGCAGCCAAGGGGGACACCTTTATTCACCCCTCCACTTT. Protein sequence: CASSQGGHLYSPLHF.

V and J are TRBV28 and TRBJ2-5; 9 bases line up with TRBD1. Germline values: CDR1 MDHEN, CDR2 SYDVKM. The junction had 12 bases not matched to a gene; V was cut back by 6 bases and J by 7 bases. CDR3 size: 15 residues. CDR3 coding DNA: TGTGCCAGCAGCACCGGGACAGGGTATCCGGGGACCCAGTACTTC. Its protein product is CASSTGTGYPGTQYF. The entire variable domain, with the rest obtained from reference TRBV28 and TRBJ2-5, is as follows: DVKVTQSSRYLVKRTGEKVFLECVQDMDHENMFWYRQDPGLGLRLIYFSYDVKMKEKGDIPEGYSVSREKKERFSLILESASTNQTSMYLCASSTGTGYPGTQYFGPGTRLLVL.